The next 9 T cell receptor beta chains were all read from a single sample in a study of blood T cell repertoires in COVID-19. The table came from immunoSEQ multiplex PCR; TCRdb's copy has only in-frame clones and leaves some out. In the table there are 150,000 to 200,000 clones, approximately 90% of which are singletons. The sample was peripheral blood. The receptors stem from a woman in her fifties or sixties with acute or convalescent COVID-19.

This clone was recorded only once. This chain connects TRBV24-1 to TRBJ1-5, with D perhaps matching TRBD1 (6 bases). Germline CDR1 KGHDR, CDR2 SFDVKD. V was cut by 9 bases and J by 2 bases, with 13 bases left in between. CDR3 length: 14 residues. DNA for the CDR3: TGTGCCACCGCCGCTCCAGGGGGCAATCAGCCCCAGCATTTT. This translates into CATAAPGGNQPQHF.

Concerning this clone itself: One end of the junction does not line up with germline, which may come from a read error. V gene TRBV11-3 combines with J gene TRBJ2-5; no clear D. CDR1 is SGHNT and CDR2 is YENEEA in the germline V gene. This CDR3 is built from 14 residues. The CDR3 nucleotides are TGTGCCAGCAGCTTAGGTTCCAAACAAGAGGCCCAGTACTTC. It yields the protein CASSLGSKQEAQYF.

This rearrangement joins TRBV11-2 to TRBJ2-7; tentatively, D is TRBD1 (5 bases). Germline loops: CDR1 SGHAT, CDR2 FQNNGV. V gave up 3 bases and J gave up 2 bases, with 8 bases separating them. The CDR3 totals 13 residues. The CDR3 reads CASSFGHPYEQYF. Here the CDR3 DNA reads TGTGCCAGCAGCTTCGGACACCCCTACGAGCAGTACTTC.

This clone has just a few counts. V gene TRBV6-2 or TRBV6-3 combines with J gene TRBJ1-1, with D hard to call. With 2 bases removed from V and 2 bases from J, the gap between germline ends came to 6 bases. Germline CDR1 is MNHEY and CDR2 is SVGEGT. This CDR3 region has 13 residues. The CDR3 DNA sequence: TGTGCCAGCAGTTACCTCGTAAACACTGAAGCTTTCTTT. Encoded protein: CASSYLVNTEAFF.

DNA for the CDR3: TGTGCCAGCAGCCAAGCCAAAGGAAGCGGGGGGACCTACGAGCAGTACTTC. This sequence encodes CASSQAKGSGGTYEQYF. The chain recombines TRBV3-1 (or the pseudogene TRBV3-2) with TRBJ2-7, with 9 bases matching TRBD2. The germline CDR1 and CDR2 sequences are LGHDT and YNNKEL (reference sequence). The CDR3 contains 17 residues. V lost 1 base and J lost 2; bases outside the gene matches: 9.

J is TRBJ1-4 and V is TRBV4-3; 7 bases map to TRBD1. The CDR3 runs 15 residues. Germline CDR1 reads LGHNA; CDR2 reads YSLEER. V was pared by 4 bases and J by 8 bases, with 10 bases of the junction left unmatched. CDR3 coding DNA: TGCGCCAGCAGCCGTTCCCGGGACAGTCCCGAAAAACTGTTTTTT. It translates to CASSRSRDSPEKLFF.

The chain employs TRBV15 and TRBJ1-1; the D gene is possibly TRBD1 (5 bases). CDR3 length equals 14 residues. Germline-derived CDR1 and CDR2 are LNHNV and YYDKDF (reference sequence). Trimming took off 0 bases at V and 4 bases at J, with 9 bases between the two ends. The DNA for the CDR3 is TGTGCCACCAGCAGAGATCTGGACACCACTGAAGCTTTCTTT. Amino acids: CATSRDLDTTEAFF.

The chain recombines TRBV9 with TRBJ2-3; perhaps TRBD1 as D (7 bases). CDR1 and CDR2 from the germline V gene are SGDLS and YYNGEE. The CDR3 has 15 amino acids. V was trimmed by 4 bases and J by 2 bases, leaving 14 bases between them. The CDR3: CASSTRGETTDTQYF. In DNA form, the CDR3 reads TGTGCCAGCAGCACCAGGGGGGAAACCACAGATACGCAGTATTTT. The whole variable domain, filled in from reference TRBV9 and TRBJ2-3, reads DSGVTQTPKHLITATGQRVTLRCSPRSGDLSVYWYQQSLDQGLQFLIQYYNGEERAKGNILERFSAQQFPDLHSELNLSSLELGDSALYFCASSTRGETTDTQYFGPGTRLTVL.

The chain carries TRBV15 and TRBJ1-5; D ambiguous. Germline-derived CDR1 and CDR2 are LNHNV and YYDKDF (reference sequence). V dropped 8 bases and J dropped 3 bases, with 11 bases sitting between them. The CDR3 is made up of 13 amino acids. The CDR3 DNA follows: TGTGCCACCCCCGGGGTGGCCAATCAGCCCCAGCATTTT. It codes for CATPGVANQPQHF.